One T cell receptor (beta chain) is described in this entry. This sample is drawn from a study of OX40 agonist ivuxolimab in advanced cancers. Produced via immunoSEQ multiplex PCR; TCRdb's table is partial and in-frame only. Counted here are around 22,000 clones, about 85% occurring once; the ten biggest clones make up approximately 15%. Germline CDR1 is SEHNR and CDR2 is FQNEAQ (reference sequence). This CDR3 region has 16 residues. With 3 bases clipped from V and 7 bases from J, the junction kept 11 bases outside the gene matches. The chain employs TRBV7-9 and TRBJ2-1; TRBD2 matches at 8 bases. Material: CD4+ or CD8+ T cells sorted from blood, obtained in a trial of the OX40 agonist ivuxolimab. This clonotype originated in an adult with an advanced solid tumor such as melanoma, head and neck, liver or kidney cancer. CDR3 nucleotides: TGTGCCAGCAGCTTTACCACTAGCGGCCCTAAAAATGAGCAGTTCTTC. Protein product: CASSFTTSGPKNEQFF.